This T cell receptor (beta chain) emerged from a study of HIV-infected patients and healthy controls. Overall study results and limits: MAIT alpha-chain CDR3s were frequent in healthy controls, depleted in HIV+. HIV-infected patients and controls differed significantly in mean usage of eight alpha and eight beta V genes.

Reverse transcription used around 500 ng RNA and constant-region primers for alpha and beta. Using multiplexing indices, alpha and beta chain libraries were generated apart by chain-specific third strand synthesis. MiXCR, applied by TCRdb to the 5' RACE reads, yields one record per CDR3 protein. The table has nearly 25,000 distinct CDR3 sequences, 8.5% seen once. No cell fractionation was done, so the repertoire covers all unsorted peripheral blood T cells. Control samples came from approximately 11 uninfected healthy donors, several of them resampled after approximately three months. Germline-derived CDR1 and CDR2 are KGHSH and LQKENI. The CDR3 is 12 amino acids. Trimming took off 8 bases at V and 4 bases at J, with 11 bases between the two ends. Ten or more counts support this clonotype. Its matching antigen is unknown.

This TCR came from an adult in good health. The J gene is TRBJ1-1, the V gene TRBV18, with a weak D call TRBD1 (5 bases). Sequenced material: blood. CDR3 amino acids: CASGTLATEAFF. CDR3 sequence (DNA): TGTGCCAGCGGGACCTTAGCCACTGAAGCTTTCTTT.